This T cell receptor (beta chain) derives from a study of blood T cell repertoires in COVID-19. Study summary: T cells, B-cell-depleted T cells, or PBMCs provided the cDNA or gDNA that served as material.

In the study's own analysis: Amplification of reference gene primers was used by the study to estimate nucleated cell counts. Produced via immunoSEQ multiplex PCR; TCRdb's table is partial and in-frame only. V, J and clone size are those of that table, while D and trimming were read from the DNA. The sample has a few hundred thousand clones; about 89% are singletons. This CDR3 contains 16 residues. CDR1 and CDR2 (germline): SNHLY, FYNNEI. Trimming removed 5 bases from V and 4 bases from J, with 21 bases in between. This chain uses TRBV2 with TRBJ2-7, with D tentatively TRBD2 (6 bases). The sequence came from a woman aged 25 to 39 with COVID-19, enrolled during active disease. Source material: peripheral blood. Here the CDR3 DNA reads TGTGCCAGCAGTTCATATTTCGGCAGGGAGGATTACGAGCAGTACGTC. It translates to CASSSYFGREDYEQYV.